These 22 T cell receptor beta chains were sequenced from one sample in a study of T-cell memory formation after mild COVID-19. Via MiXCR, TCRdb re-called the 5' RACE reads, giving one row per CDR3 protein. The profile shows 140,000 to 150,000 distinct CDR3 sequences, 20% to 25% of them singletons. The sample was PBMCs or a T cell subset sorted from them (not recorded which). All receptors derive from an adult woman who had mild COVID-19 (a few samples of this study predate the infection). Cell type and time point are not known.

This chain joins TRBV20-1 and TRBJ2-3; D is perhaps TRBD1 (6 bases). Germline CDR1 DFQATT, CDR2 SNEGSKA (reference sequence). Trimming shortened V by 1 base and J by 0 bases, and 11 bases separated the two germline ends. This CDR3 region has 15 residues. This chain's CDR3 is CSARGTELSTDTQYF. DNA for the CDR3: TGCAGTGCTAGAGGGACAGAACTTAGCACAGATACGCAGTATTTT.

In its sample, this clonotype was seen a few times. This chain connects TRBV14 to TRBJ2-7, with D possibly called TRBD1 or TRBD2 (5 bases each). Trimming removed 3 bases from V and 2 bases from J, with 8 bases in between. The CDR3 has 13 residues. Per germline, CDR1 SGHDN and CDR2 FVKESK. The CDR3 region has the DNA TGTGCCAGCAGCCACAGGGACCCCTACGAGCAGTACTTC. Protein product: CASSHRDPYEQYF.

This clonotype was seen a handful of times. V is TRBV5-1 and J is TRBJ2-3; D is undetermined. There are 17 residues in the CDR3. Germline values: CDR1 SGHRS, CDR2 YFSETQ. The V and J ends lost 0 bases and 0 bases respectively, with 14 bases between them. CDR3 bases: TGCGCCAGCAGCTTGGGACCCGACACGGACAGCACAGATACGCAGTATTTT. It is translated as CASSLGPDTDSTDTQYF.

The chain couples TRBV6-5 to TRBJ2-6; D uncertain. Trimming took 2 bases from V and 0 from J, leaving 5 bases between them. From germline, CDR1 is MNHEY and CDR2 SVGAGI. CDR3 size: 15 residues. CDR3 in DNA: TGTGCCAGCAGTTACGATCTCTCTGGGGCCAACGTCCTGACTTTC. Translating gives CASSYDLSGANVLTF.

This chain uses TRBV3-1 with TRBJ2-3; D is undetermined. V lost 0 bases, J lost 5 bases, and 9 bases lay in between. Germline loops: CDR1 LGHDT, CDR2 YNNKEL (reference sequence). This CDR3 comprises 14 residues. CDR3 nucleotide sequence: TGTGCCAGCAGCCAAGAGTGGATGAGAGATACGCAGTATTTT. Translating gives CASSQEWMRDTQYF.

The rearrangement links TRBV6-2 or TRBV6-3 to TRBJ2-1; TRBD2 aligns across 10 bases. V shed 3 bases and J 8 bases; nucleotides not matched to a gene: 10. The CDR3 totals 16 residues. CDR1 MNHEY and CDR2 SVGEGT come from the germline V gene. CDR3 nucleotide sequence: TGTGCCAGCAGTTATCACCCTAGCGGGAGTTCGGATGAGCAGTTCTTC. Protein product: CASSYHPSGSSDEQFF.

This chain connects TRBV6-2 or TRBV6-3 to TRBJ2-1; TRBD2 agrees at 7 bases. J was trimmed by 1 base and V by 6 bases; bases with no gene match: 3. The CDR3 sequence is 14 residues long. Per germline, CDR1 MNHEY and CDR2 SVGEGT. The CDR3 nucleotides are TGTGCCAGCAGACCGGGACTATCCTACAATGAGCAGTTCTTC. Translating it yields CASRPGLSYNEQFF.

This clonotype was counted a few times. The genes are TRBV18 and TRBJ2-3; perhaps TRBD2 as D (5 bases). Germline CDR1 KGHSH, CDR2 LQKENI. Trimming removed 5 bases from V and 6 bases from J, with 18 bases in between. The CDR3 is 15 residues long. CDR3 sequence (DNA): TGTGCCAGCTCAGCAATAGACCTAGCCTGGGATACGCAGTATTTT. It translates to CASSAIDLAWDTQYF.

The CDR3 loop is CATSRGFQLVHEQYF. The CDR3 bases are TGTGCCACCAGCAGAGGATTCCAGCTCGTCCACGAGCAGTACTTC. J is TRBJ2-7 and V is TRBV15, with no clear D. CDR3 length equals 15 residues. Trimming removed 1 base at V and 5 bases at J, with 15 bases between. Germline CDR1 is LNHNV and CDR2 is YYDKDF (reference sequence). Based on the CDR3 plus reference TRBV15 and TRBJ2-7, the full variable domain is DAMVIQNPRYQVTQFGKPVTLSCSQTLNHNVMYWYQQKSSQAPKLLFHYYDKDFNNEADTPDNFQSRRPNTSFCFLDIRSPGLGDTAMYLCATSRGFQLVHEQYFGPGTRLTVT.

The CDR3 DNA sequence: TGTGCCAGCAGTTTATTCTCCACAGATACGCAGTATTTT. Residues: CASSLFSTDTQYF. The chain employs TRBV27 and TRBJ2-3; D call uncertain. Germline CDR1 reads MNHEY; CDR2 reads SMNVEV (reference sequence). The V end lost 1 base, the J end lost 2 bases, and 4 bases lay between the germline ends. The CDR3 consists of 13 residues.

This chain uses TRBV5-1 with TRBJ1-1; 9 bases fit TRBD1. V dropped 4 bases and J dropped 1; count of bases not matched to a gene: 5. Germline-derived CDR1 and CDR2 are SGHRS and YFSETQ. This CDR3 contains 15 residues. CDR3 protein: CASSPGDRENTEAFF. DNA of the CDR3: TGCGCCAGCAGCCCTGGGGACAGGGAGAACACTGAAGCTTTCTTT.

This clonotype has a handful of counts. The chain uses TRBV7-3 and TRBJ2-3; 9 bases map to TRBD2. CDR1 and CDR2 (germline): SGHTA, FQGTGA. With 4 bases clipped from V and 4 bases from J, the junction kept 9 bases outside the gene matches. The CDR3 is 16 amino acids. The CDR3 nucleotides read TGTGCCAGCAGCTCCTTAGCGGGAGAGGCCCCAGATACGCAGTATTTT. Translating gives CASSSLAGEAPDTQYF.

V and J are TRBV2 and TRBJ1-1; possibly TRBD1 for D (5 bases). Between the trimmed V and J ends, which lost 2 bases and 1 base, there was a span of 11 bases. The CDR3 totals 15 residues. CDR1 is SNHLY, CDR2 FYNNEI, per germline. The CDR3 bases are TGTGCCAGCAGTGAAACTGGGACGGCGAACACTGAAGCTTTCTTT. This translates into CASSETGTANTEAFF.

This clonotype was detected only a few times. This chain links TRBV7-9 with TRBJ1-1; possibly TRBD1 for D (5 bases). The CDR3 runs 12 residues. Germline CDR1 is SEHNR and CDR2 is FQNEAQ (reference sequence). V was pared by 6 bases and J by 5 bases, with 10 bases between. DNA for the CDR3: TGTGCCAGCAGTGGGACGGATACTGAAGCTTTCTTT. It encodes CASSGTDTEAFF.

This chain links TRBV7-9 with TRBJ2-1; no clear D. CDR3 length: 15 amino acids. Trimming took 1 base from V and 6 from J, leaving 13 bases between them. The germline gives CDR1 SEHNR, CDR2 FQNEAQ (reference sequence). CDR3 region: CASSLGQLDSNEQFF. In DNA, the CDR3 is TGTGCCAGCAGCTTAGGGCAGCTAGACTCCAATGAGCAGTTCTTC.

There are a few counts of this clonotype. V gene TRBV20-1 combines with J gene TRBJ2-7; 8 positions match TRBD1. The germline V gene has CDR1 DFQATT and CDR2 SNEGSKA (reference sequence). Germline trimming cut 1 base from V and 2 bases from J; bases unmatched to any gene: 7. The CDR3 is 15 amino acids. The CDR3 nucleotides read TGCAGTGCTAGAGCGGACAGGGCTCGAGCCTACGAGCAGTACTTC. Protein: CSARADRARAYEQYF.

In this sample, this clonotype turned up a few times. The V gene is TRBV7-3, the J gene TRBJ2-3; 15 bases agree with TRBD2. The V segment lost 3 bases and the J segment 6 bases; nucleotides outside the gene matches: 4. The CDR3 runs 16 residues. CDR1 and CDR2 from the germline V gene are SGHTA and FQGTGA. The CDR3: CASSLGTSGGFDTQYF. Here the CDR3 DNA reads TGTGCCAGCAGCTTGGGGACTAGCGGGGGGTTTGATACGCAGTATTTT.

This clonotype was observed once. Written as DNA, the CDR3 is TGTGCCAGCGGACACGGGGAAGGTGAAGCTTTCTTT. It yields the protein CASGHGEGEAFF. The chain links TRBV5-4 to TRBJ1-1, with TRBD1 as a possible D gene (5 bases). Per the germline V gene, CDR1 is SGHNT and CDR2 is YYREEE (reference sequence). V shed 7 bases and J shed 7 bases, with 14 bases lying between them. The CDR3 length is 12 residues.

Comments on this clonotype: A read error may account for a junction end that differs from germline. This rearrangement joins TRBV9 to TRBJ2-3; D may be TRBD1 (5 bases). Germline V gene lookup returns CDR1 SGDLS and CDR2 YYNGEE. The CDR3 is 11 residues long. CDR3 bases: TGTGCCAGCAGCGCCACAGGTACGCAGTATTTT. This sequence encodes CASSATGTQYF.

V and J are TRBV7-9 and TRBJ2-6; no firm D call. The ends were cut back, 5 bases at V and 0 bases at J, with 8 bases in the middle. The germline V gene has CDR1 SEHNR and CDR2 FQNEAQ (reference sequence). The CDR3 is 15 residues long. CDR3 protein: CASSHLPSGANVLTF. CDR3 bases: TGTGCCAGCAGCCACCTGCCCTCTGGGGCCAACGTCCTGACTTTC.

This clonotype has a handful of counts. J is TRBJ1-1 and V is TRBV19; 8 nucleotides agree with TRBD1. CDR1 and CDR2 (germline): LNHDA, SQIVND (reference sequence). The CDR3 is 15 amino acids. V lost 5 bases and J lost 8; bases outside the gene matches: 13. CDR3 loop: CASSPGQVTTDEAFF. The CDR3 coding sequence is TGTGCCAGTAGTCCGGGACAGGTCACTACCGACGAAGCTTTCTTT.

The V and J genes are TRBV7-6 and TRBJ2-1; TRBD2 agrees at 11 bases. The CDR3 covers 15 residues. The germline V gene encodes CDR1 SGHVS and CDR2 FNYEAQ. The ends lost 4 bases at V and 5 bases at J; junction bases unmatched: 4. The CDR3 sequence is CASSSPSGGNNEQFF. CDR3 nucleotide sequence: TGTGCCAGCAGCTCGCCTAGCGGGGGGAACAATGAGCAGTTCTTC.